These 10 T cell receptor beta chains came from one sample sequenced in a study of vaccination and CD4 T cells after COVID-19. No antigen is known for these receptors. The Oncomine TCR Beta short-read assay sequenced DNA from cultured CD4+ T cells. TCRdb re-called the PCR reads through MiXCR, storing one row per CDR3 protein. The repertoire holds about 5,700 distinct CDR3 sequences, with about 28% as singletons. Noted treatment: roughly 10-day PBMC culture with coronavirus spike peptide pools or control peptides (ViraFEST assay). According to the study, CD4+ T cells from the unexposed donor were gathered ahead of the COVID-19 pandemic (2011-2018). The sequencing sample was made of CD4+ T cells from blood, cultured in vitro. Receptor source: a human donor in good health.

A few counts support this clonotype. The rearrangement uses TRBV6-1 and TRBJ1-5; D might be TRBD1 (6 bases). CDR3 length: 14 amino acids. Trimming took off 6 bases at V and 1 base at J, with 10 bases between the two ends. Germline V lookup: CDR1 MNHNS, CDR2 SASEGT. This CDR3 is CASRFTGSNQPQHF. DNA for the CDR3: TGTGCCAGCAGGTTTACAGGGAGCAATCAGCCCCAGCATTTT.

This clonotype was seen a handful of times. The genes are TRBV11-2 and TRBJ1-6, with TRBD1 matching 10 bases. The V segment lost 5 bases and the J segment 5 bases; nucleotides outside the gene matches: 6. This CDR3 is 16 amino acids long. Germline loops: CDR1 SGHAT, CDR2 FQNNGV. In DNA, the CDR3 is TGTGCCAGCAGCCCCTGGGACAGGGGAGATAATTCACCCCTCCACTTT. This translates into CASSPWDRGDNSPLHF.

This clonotype was detected only a few times. This rearrangement joins TRBV10-1 to TRBJ2-1; 10 bases match TRBD1. The V segment lost 6 bases and the J segment 8 bases; nucleotides outside the gene matches: 7. The CDR3 sequence is 14 residues long. From germline, CDR1 is WNHNN and CDR2 SYGVQD (reference sequence). The CDR3 loop is CASSPGQGLDEQFF. In nucleotides, the CDR3 is TGCGCCAGCAGCCCGGGACAGGGGCTCGATGAGCAGTTCTTC.

The V gene is TRBV20-1, the J gene TRBJ2-7, with D tentatively TRBD1 (6 bases). Germline V gives CDR1 DFQATT, CDR2 SNEGSKA (reference sequence). V was clipped by 6 bases and J by 5 bases, with 20 bases between them. The CDR3 consists of 14 residues. CDR3 loop: CSALLSGTNHEQYF. CDR3 coding DNA: TGCAGTGCCCTACTTTCCGGGACAAACCACGAGCAGTACTTC.

The count of this clonotype is one. Likely a read error: the CDR3 ends without its conserved phenylalanine or tryptophan. CDR3 sequence: CSARVAQNTEAFL. Written as DNA, the CDR3 is TGCAGTGCTAGAGTGGCTCAGAACACTGAAGCTTTCCTT. The chain uses TRBV20-1 and TRBJ1-1; the D is unclear. Trimming took off 1 base at V and 1 base at J, with 7 bases between the two ends. CDR1 and CDR2 from the germline V gene are DFQATT and SNEGSKA (reference sequence). This CDR3 has 13 residues.

This clonotype was observed a single time. Given a much more abundant clone one base away, this may be a read error. The rearrangement joins TRBV5-4 to TRBJ1-2; D might be TRBD1 (5 bases). The V and J ends lost 3 bases and 7 bases respectively, with 19 bases between them. The CDR3 length is 15 residues. CDR1 is SGHNT, CDR2 YYREEE, per germline (reference sequence). CDR3 sequence: CASSWEGPGTGGYTF. CDR3 sequence (DNA): TGTGCCAGCAGCTGGGAGGGGCCAGGGACTGGTGGCTACACCTTC. Combining the CDR3 with reference TRBV5-4 and TRBJ1-2 gives the whole variable domain ETGVTQSPTHLIKTRGQQVTLRCSSQSGHNTVSWYQQALGQGPQFIFQYYREEENGRGNFPPRFSGLQFPNYSSELNVNALELDDSALYLCASSWEGPGTGGYTFGSGTRLTVV.

This chain uses TRBV7-9 with TRBJ2-2; the D is unclear. The CDR3 runs to 12 residues. Trimming took off 5 bases at V and 2 bases at J, with 3 bases between the two ends. The germline V gene has CDR1 SEHNR and CDR2 FQNEAQ (reference sequence). Here the CDR3 DNA reads TGTGCCAGCAGCATAAACACCGGGGAGCTGTTTTTT. This sequence encodes CASSINTGELFF.

The chain joins TRBV7-9 to TRBJ2-7; D might be TRBD1 or TRBD2, each matching 7 bases. Germline V gives CDR1 SEHNR, CDR2 FQNEAQ (reference sequence). The CDR3 covers 18 residues. Trimming stripped 5 bases from V and 3 bases from J, with 26 bases between. This CDR3 reads CASSVGQPTGRGLYEQYF. CDR3 coding DNA: TGTGCCAGCAGCGTGGGACAGCCAACCGGGCGGGGGCTCTACGAGCAGTACTTC.

This clonotype was counted only a few times. In DNA, the CDR3 is TGTGCCAGCAGCCCATTTCGGGGGGACCCAAACAATGAGCAGTTCTTC. It translates to CASSPFRGDPNNEQFF. V usage is TRBV7-2 and J usage is TRBJ2-1; 7 bases line up with TRBD2. The V and J ends lost 5 bases and 5 bases, in that order; junction bases with no gene match: 12. This CDR3 spans 16 amino acids. Germline CDR1 is SGHTA and CDR2 is FQGNSA.

The sample holds a few counts of this clonotype. The rearrangement joins TRBV19 to TRBJ1-2; weak D call: TRBD1 (6 bases). The CDR3 has 12 amino acids. Trimming took 9 bases from V and 5 from J, leaving 13 bases between them. CDR1 is LNHDA and CDR2 is SQIVND in the germline V gene (reference sequence). CDR3 region: CASRRGEYGYTF. CDR3 coding DNA: TGTGCCAGCAGGAGGGGGGAATATGGCTACACCTTC.